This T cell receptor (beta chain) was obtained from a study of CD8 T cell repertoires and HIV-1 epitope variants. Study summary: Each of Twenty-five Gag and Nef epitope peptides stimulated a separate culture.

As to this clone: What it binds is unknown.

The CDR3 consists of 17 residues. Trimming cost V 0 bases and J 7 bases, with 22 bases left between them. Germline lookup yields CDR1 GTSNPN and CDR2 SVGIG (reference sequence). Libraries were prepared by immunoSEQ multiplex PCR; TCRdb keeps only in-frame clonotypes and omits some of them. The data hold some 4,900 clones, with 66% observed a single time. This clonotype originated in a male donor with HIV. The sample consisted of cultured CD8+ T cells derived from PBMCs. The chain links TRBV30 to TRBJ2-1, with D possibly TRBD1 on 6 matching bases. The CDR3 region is CAWSVPIWTDRVNEQFF. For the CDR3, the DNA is TGTGCCTGGAGTGTACCGATCTGGACAGACCGAGTGAATGAGCAGTTCTTC.